This T cell receptor beta chain was sequenced during a study of technical replicates of blood from several donors. Repertoires were generated with immunoSEQ multiplex PCR, while TCRdb's copy carries only in-frame clones and drops some. The data contain tens of thousands of clones, just over 85% of them singletons. In germline, CDR1 is SNHLY, CDR2 FYNNEI. With 3 bases removed from V and 2 bases from J, the gap between germline ends came to 7 bases. The CDR3 runs 13 residues. The specimen was PBMCs. The receptor's source is a human donor in good health. Some clones in this sample may be carry-over from other donors' samples. The chain is built from TRBV2 and TRBJ1-2; D may be TRBD1 (6 bases). CDR3 DNA sequence: TGTGCCAGCAGTGAGCAGGGGAACTATGGCTACACCTTC. Amino acid sequence: CASSEQGNYGYTF.